This TCR beta chain stems from a study of T cell responses to AZD1222 COVID-19 vaccine. Overall study results and limits: Spike-spanning, vaccine-associated CD4 TCRs were dominant at 160-218 and 743-854.

Here immunoSEQ multiplex PCR was the method, and the copy in TCRdb shows in-frame clones only, minus some. The sample carries 120,000 to 150,000 clones, 75% to 90% recorded once. Details on this clone: Its cognate antigen is unknown.

This sequence originates from an adult in good health. The sequenced sample was peripheral blood, obtained on day 0 of AZD1222 vaccination.

CDR3 amino acids: CASSFGGTDTQYF. The CDR3 DNA sequence: TGTGCCAGCAGCTTTGGGGGCACAGATACGCAGTATTTT. This rearrangement joins TRBV5-4 to TRBJ2-3; D gene uncertain. Trimming took off 2 bases at V and 1 base at J, with 5 bases between the two ends. Germline CDR1 SGHNT, CDR2 YYREEE (reference sequence). The CDR3 covers 13 residues.